This T cell receptor beta chain was retrieved from a study of blood T cell repertoires in COVID-19. Study-wide context: Acute and convalescent COVID-19 samples came from the United States, Italy and Spain. In each case, the material was cDNA or gDNA derived from T cells, B-cell-depleted T cells, or PBMCs.

Under the authors' procedure: Reference gene primer amplification gave estimated nucleated cell counts. Only in-frame clones appear in the TCRdb table, and some are missing; sequencing was by immunoSEQ multiplex PCR. V, J and clone size are taken as reported in that table, and D and trimming were inferred from the DNA itself. The data contain around 150,000 clones, 65% to 90% of them seen just once; the ten biggest clones take up less than 3.5%. This clone was observed a handful of times. V dropped 5 bases and J dropped 0 bases, with 8 bases sitting between them. The CDR3 has 13 residues. Germline V CDR1 and CDR2: SGHTA, FQGTGA.

The V gene is TRBV7-3, the J gene TRBJ2-7, with TRBD2 as a possible D gene (5 bases). Sequenced sample: peripheral blood. This sequence originates from a man aged 65 to 79 with acute or convalescent COVID-19. The CDR3 spells CASSPGLSYEQYF. The CDR3 DNA is TGTGCCAGCAGCCCCGGACTCTCCTACGAGCAGTACTTC.